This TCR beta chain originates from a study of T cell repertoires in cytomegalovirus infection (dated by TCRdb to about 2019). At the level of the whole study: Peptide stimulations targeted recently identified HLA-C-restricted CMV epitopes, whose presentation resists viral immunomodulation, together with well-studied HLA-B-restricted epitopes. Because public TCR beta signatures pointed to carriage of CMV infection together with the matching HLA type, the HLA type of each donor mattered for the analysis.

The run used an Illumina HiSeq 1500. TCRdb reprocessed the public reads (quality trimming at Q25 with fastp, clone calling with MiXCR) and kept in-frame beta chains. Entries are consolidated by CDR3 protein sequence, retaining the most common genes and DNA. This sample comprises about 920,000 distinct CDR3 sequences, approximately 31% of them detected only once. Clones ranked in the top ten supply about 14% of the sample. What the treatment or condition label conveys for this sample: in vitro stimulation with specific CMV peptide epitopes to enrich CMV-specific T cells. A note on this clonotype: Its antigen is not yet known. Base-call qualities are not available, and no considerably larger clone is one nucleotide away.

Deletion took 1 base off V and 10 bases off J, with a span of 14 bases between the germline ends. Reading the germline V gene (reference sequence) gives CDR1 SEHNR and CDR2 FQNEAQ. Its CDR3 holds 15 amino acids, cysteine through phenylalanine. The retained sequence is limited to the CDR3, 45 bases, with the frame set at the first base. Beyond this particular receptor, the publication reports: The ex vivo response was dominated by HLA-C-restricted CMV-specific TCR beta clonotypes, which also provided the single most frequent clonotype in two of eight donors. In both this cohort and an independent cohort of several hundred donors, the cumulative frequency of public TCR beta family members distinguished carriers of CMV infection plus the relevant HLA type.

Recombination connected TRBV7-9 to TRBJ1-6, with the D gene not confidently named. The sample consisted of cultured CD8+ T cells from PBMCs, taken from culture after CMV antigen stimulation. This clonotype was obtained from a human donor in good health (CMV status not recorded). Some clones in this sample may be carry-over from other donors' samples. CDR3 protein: CASSLVGGSDSPLHF. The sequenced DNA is TGTGCCAGCAGCTTAGTCGGAGGATCCGACTCACCCCTCCACTTT.